This T cell receptor beta chain was captured in a study of blood T cell repertoires in COVID-19. Study overall: In each case, the material was cDNA or gDNA derived from T cells, B-cell-depleted T cells, or PBMCs.

Looked up from germline, CDR1 is SNHLY and CDR2 is FYNNEI. The germline V and J ends were trimmed by 8 bases and 0 bases, with 17 bases remaining between them. CDR3 length: 15 amino acids. Resolution of symptoms, clearance, or two negative PCRs was present in recovered Cohort 3 donors. This clone appeared a single time. Sequencing used immunoSEQ multiplex PCR; TCRdb keeps in-frame clones, though not all of them. The data hold just over 300,000 clones, with approximately 83% observed a single time. The sequenced sample consisted of PBMCs or T cells enriched from blood (not recorded which). The J gene is TRBJ2-7, the V gene TRBV2, with D maybe TRBD2 (6 bases). This clonotype was sampled from a man aged 25 to 40 who had recovered from COVID-19. CDR3 in DNA: TGTGCCAGCCGAGAGGAAATAGCGGCCTCCTACGAGCAGTACTTC. It codes for CASREEIAASYEQYF.